Listed here are 15 T cell receptor beta chains from one sample, sequenced in a study of T-cell memory formation after mild COVID-19. TCRdb used MiXCR to reprocess the 5' RACE reads, holding one entry per CDR3 protein. The table records hundreds of thousands of distinct CDR3 sequences, around a quarter of them present only once. The sequenced sample consisted of PBMCs or a T cell subset sorted from them (not recorded which). The source of these receptors is an adult woman who had mild COVID-19 (a few samples of this study predate the infection). Cell type and time point are not known.

This clonotype has a handful of counts. The genes are TRBV19 and TRBJ2-3; D not resolved. V shed 1 base and J shed 5 bases, with 19 bases lying between them. Per the germline V gene, CDR1 is LNHDA and CDR2 is SQIVND (reference sequence). The CDR3 length is 17 residues. CDR3 nucleotides: TGTGCCAGTAGTATAGTTAGCCCCGTTTTCTCGGAAGATACGCAGTATTTT. Its protein is CASSIVSPVFSEDTQYF.

This clonotype appeared a few times. CDR3 protein: CASSPQMTGINYNSPLHF. The CDR3 region has the DNA TGCGCCAGCAGCCCTCAGATGACAGGCATTAACTATAATTCACCCCTCCACTTT. The chain joins TRBV5-1 to TRBJ1-6; tentatively, D is TRBD1 (6 bases). Trimming cost V 4 bases and J 3 bases, with 20 bases left between them. The CDR3 is made up of 18 amino acids. Germline loops: CDR1 SGHRS, CDR2 YFSETQ.

This clonotype was detected only a few times. The chain is built from TRBV6-5 and TRBJ1-1, with 8 bases identical to TRBD1. CDR1 is MNHEY, CDR2 SVGAGI, per germline. The CDR3 contains 15 residues. The trim removed 6 bases at V and 11 bases at J, leaving 17 bases unmatched. Here the CDR3 DNA reads TGTGCCAGCAGAACCGAGCGACAGGGGAGAGGTAGCGCTTTCTTT. Amino acid sequence: CASRTERQGRGSAFF.

This clonotype turned up a few times. The chain uses TRBV10-3 and TRBJ1-1, with unresolved D. CDR3 length: 13 residues. Between the trimmed V and J ends, which lost 3 bases and 2 bases, there was a span of 7 bases. CDR1 is ENHRY and CDR2 is SYGVKD in the germline V gene. DNA of the CDR3: TGTGCCATCAGTGAAAACCATAACACTGAAGCTTTCTTT. Residues: CAISENHNTEAFF.

The chain carries TRBV29-1 and TRBJ2-7; either TRBD1 or TRBD2 may supply D (6 bases each). The V and J ends lost 1 base and 3 bases respectively, with 13 bases between them. Per germline, CDR1 SQVTM and CDR2 ANQGSEA. The CDR3 contains 14 residues. The CDR3 DNA reads TGCAGCGTTGAAGTTGAAGGGGGGAGCTACGAGCAGTACTTC. This encodes CSVEVEGGSYEQYF.

This clonotype was counted a few times. The chain carries TRBV5-1 and TRBJ2-7; maybe TRBD2 (6 bases). CDR3 length: 14 residues. Germline CDR1 reads SGHRS; CDR2 reads YFSETQ. V was shortened by 0 bases and J by 5 bases, with 12 bases between the two germline ends. The CDR3 coding sequence is TGCGCCAGCAGCTTGGAGTGGGGAGGCAACGAGCAGTACTTC. It codes for CASSLEWGGNEQYF.

J is TRBJ2-3 and V is TRBV24-1; D unresolved. Per germline, CDR1 KGHDR and CDR2 SFDVKD. With 1 base removed from V and 1 base from J, the gap between germline ends came to 11 bases. The CDR3 runs to 16 residues. CDR3 loop: CATSDFGRRGTDTQYF. For the CDR3, the DNA is TGTGCCACCAGTGATTTTGGACGACGGGGCACAGATACGCAGTATTTT.

V is TRBV12-5 and J is TRBJ1-1; no firm D call. Germline V gives CDR1 LGHNT, CDR2 FRNRAP. V lost 7 bases and J lost 1, with 4 bases in between. CDR3 length equals 11 residues. The CDR3 protein is CASAKNTEAFF. In DNA, the CDR3 is TGTGCTAGTGCCAAGAACACTGAAGCTTTCTTT.

This sequence joins TRBV2 and TRBJ2-3; no firm D call. The V gene lost 7 bases and the J gene lost 4 bases, with 6 bases spanning the gap. The germline gives CDR1 SNHLY, CDR2 FYNNEI. This CDR3 contains 11 residues. The CDR3 sequence is CASNPADTQYF. The CDR3, as DNA: TGTGCCAGCAACCCGGCAGATACGCAGTATTTT.

This chain joins TRBV5-6 and TRBJ1-3; weak D call: TRBD1 (5 bases). Germline CDR1 SGHDT, CDR2 YYEEEE. V was shortened by 0 bases and J by 1 base, with 11 bases between the two germline ends. This CDR3 comprises 16 residues. DNA of the CDR3: TGTGCCAGCAGCTTGGGGCGGCAGGGATCTGGAAACACCATATATTTT. Translated, it gives CASSLGRQGSGNTIYF.

Only a few counts were recorded for this clonotype. The J gene is TRBJ2-2, the V gene TRBV7-2, with 7 nucleotides matching TRBD2. This CDR3 is 15 amino acids long. Germline V lookup: CDR1 SGHTA, CDR2 FQGNSA. Trimming at V came to 4 bases and at J to 6 bases, leaving 8 bases not matched to a gene. The CDR3 sequence: CASSSIGGIAGELFF. CDR3 coding DNA: TGTGCCAGCAGCTCCATCGGGGGGATCGCCGGGGAGCTGTTTTTT.

This clonotype was detected ten times or more. This CDR3 reads CASSLYRTENTEAFF. The CDR3, as DNA: TGTGCCAGCAGCTTATACCGGACAGAGAACACTGAAGCTTTCTTT. The V and J genes are TRBV7-9 and TRBJ1-1; D perhaps matches TRBD1 (6 bases). The CDR3 has 15 amino acids. The V gene's germline CDR1 is SEHNR and CDR2 FQNEAQ (reference sequence). V was pared by 2 bases and J by 1 base, with 11 bases between.

This clonotype has only a few counts. The chain uses TRBV5-1 and TRBJ1-1, with D possibly matching TRBD1 (5 bases). The germline CDR1 and CDR2 sequences are SGHRS and YFSETQ. This CDR3 is 15 amino acids long. V was shortened by 3 bases and J by 0 bases, with 12 bases between the two germline ends. The CDR3 is CASSYRGAVNTEAFF. CDR3 in DNA: TGCGCCAGCAGCTACCGTGGGGCGGTGAACACTGAAGCTTTCTTT. Together with reference TRBV5-1 and TRBJ1-1, the CDR3 gives the full variable domain: KAGVTQTPRYLIKTRGQQVTLSCSPISGHRSVSWYQQTPGQGLQFLFEYFSETQRNKGNFPGRFSGRQFSNSRSEMNVSTLELGDSALYLCASSYRGAVNTEAFFGQGTRLTVV.

The genes are TRBV30 and TRBJ1-2; D is unclear. CDR3 length equals 13 residues. Deletions cut 0 bases from V and 7 bases from J, with 12 bases between. Per germline, CDR1 GTSNPN and CDR2 SVGIG (reference sequence). CDR3 protein: CAWSVGFVGGYTF. The CDR3, as DNA: TGTGCCTGGAGTGTAGGTTTTGTGGGTGGCTACACCTTC.

V gene TRBV20-1 combines with J gene TRBJ2-1; perhaps D is TRBD1 or TRBD2 (5 bases each). Trimming removed 4 bases from V and 0 bases from J, with 19 bases in between. In germline, CDR1 is DFQATT, CDR2 SNEGSKA (reference sequence). The CDR3 sequence is 17 residues long. The CDR3 nucleotides are TGCAGTGCTACCACGTCGAGGGACCCACCCTCCTACAATGAGCAGTTCTTC. The encoded protein is CSATTSRDPPSYNEQFF.